The 17 T cell receptor beta chains presented below share a single source sample, sequenced in a study of T-cell memory formation after mild COVID-19. TCRdb processed the 5' RACE reads anew with MiXCR; each CDR3 protein has one entry. This sample has fewer than 600,000 distinct CDR3 sequences; 20% to 25% occur once, and the top ten carry 8.4%. The sequenced material came from PBMCs or a T cell subset sorted from them (not recorded which). The receptors originated from an adult woman who had mild COVID-19 (a few samples of this study predate the infection). Cell type and time point are not known.

This clonotype was counted a few times. The chain couples TRBV10-3 to TRBJ2-1; 13 bases match TRBD2. Germline values: CDR1 ENHRY, CDR2 SYGVKD. V was clipped by 3 bases and J by 8 bases; unmatched bases: 4. The CDR3 is 15 amino acids. CDR3 in amino acids: CAISDLLAGGDEQFF. CDR3 in DNA: TGTGCCATCAGTGACTTACTAGCGGGAGGGGATGAGCAGTTCTTC.

This chain joins TRBV20-1 and TRBJ2-3; TRBD2 matches at 9 bases. Germline lookup yields CDR1 DFQATT and CDR2 SNEGSKA (reference sequence). With V trimmed by 4 bases and J by 2 bases, 10 bases remained unmatched. The CDR3 sequence is 16 residues long. In nucleotides, the CDR3 is TGCAGTGCTATCGAGGCGGGAGGGCTTTTCACAGATACGCAGTATTTT. Protein: CSAIEAGGLFTDTQYF.

The J gene is TRBJ1-2, the V gene TRBV10-3, with D unresolved. The CDR3 totals 15 residues. The V gene lost 3 bases and the J gene lost 2 bases, with 13 bases spanning the gap. Per the germline V gene, CDR1 is ENHRY and CDR2 is SYGVKD. CDR3 residues: CAISDLTYLNYGYTF. CDR3 sequence (DNA): TGTGCCATCAGTGATTTGACCTACCTCAACTATGGCTACACCTTC.

The rearrangement links TRBV3-1 to TRBJ2-1, with 7 bases fitting TRBD2. CDR3 length: 15 amino acids. Germline V gives CDR1 LGHDT, CDR2 YNNKEL (reference sequence). The trim removed 4 bases at V and 2 bases at J, leaving 5 bases unmatched. The DNA of the CDR3 is TGTGCCAGCAGCCCACGGACTAGTGCCTACAATGAGCAGTTCTTC. This encodes CASSPRTSAYNEQFF.

The chain combines TRBV15 with TRBJ2-3; D uncertain. Germline V gene data show CDR1 as LNHNV and CDR2 as YYDKDF (reference sequence). Trimming pared 3 bases from V and 4 bases from J, leaving 8 bases between. CDR3 length: 13 amino acids. The CDR3: CATSSRVADTQYF. The DNA of the CDR3 is TGTGCCACCAGCAGTAGAGTAGCAGATACGCAGTATTTT.

The chain uses TRBV20-1 and TRBJ2-5; 7 nucleotides align to TRBD2. The CDR3 contains 13 residues. The germline V gene has CDR1 DFQATT and CDR2 SNEGSKA (reference sequence). Trimming removed 4 bases from V and 5 bases from J; junction bases left unmatched: 7. DNA for the CDR3: TGCAGTGCTAACGAGTGGGAGGGGGAGACCCAGTACTTC. Its protein is CSANEWEGETQYF.

This clonotype has only a few counts. The chain links TRBV6-5 to TRBJ2-1; D is undetermined. The germline V and J ends were trimmed by 6 bases and 7 bases, with 13 bases remaining between them. Germline V lookup: CDR1 MNHEY, CDR2 SVGAGI. The CDR3 sequence is 13 residues long. CDR3 coding DNA: TGTGCCAGCAGGCCGCCGAACGTGAATGAGCAGTTCTTC. It specifies CASRPPNVNEQFF.

This sequence joins TRBV19 and TRBJ1-5, with D unresolved. Germline V gives CDR1 LNHDA, CDR2 SQIVND (reference sequence). V was trimmed by 6 bases and J by 4 bases, leaving 7 bases between them. The length of the CDR3 is 12 residues. This CDR3 is CASRFSNQPQHF. CDR3 coding DNA: TGTGCCAGTAGATTTTCAAATCAGCCCCAGCATTTT.

This rearrangement joins TRBV12-3 or TRBV12-4 to TRBJ2-3, with 7 bases identical to TRBD2. J lost 2 bases, V lost 2 bases, and 4 bases had no gene match. The CDR3 covers 15 residues. CDR3 protein: CASSLMRENTDTQYF. CDR3 in DNA: TGTGCCAGCAGTTTAATGCGGGAGAACACAGATACGCAGTATTTT.

This clonotype has a handful of counts. The rearrangement joins TRBV4-1 to TRBJ1-1; TRBD1 agrees at 8 bases. Germline V CDR1 and CDR2: MGHRA, YSYEKL. The CDR3 loop spans 16 amino acids. V shed 5 bases, J shed 0 bases, and the junction held 8 bases outside the gene matches. The CDR3 DNA is TGCGCCAGCAGCACGCGTGGACAGGGCCTGAACACTGAAGCTTTCTTT. It encodes CASSTRGQGLNTEAFF.

The rearrangement links TRBV6-5 to TRBJ1-5; weak D call: TRBD1 (6 bases). Trimming pared 2 bases from V and 7 bases from J, leaving 9 bases between. The CDR3 consists of 13 residues. Germline-derived CDR1 and CDR2 are MNHEY and SVGAGI. CDR3 residues: CASSYTGRQPQHF. The CDR3 DNA follows: TGTGCCAGCAGTTACACAGGGCGGCAGCCCCAGCATTTT.

The chain links TRBV6-1 to TRBJ1-1, with a weak D call TRBD1 (6 bases). V was clipped by 6 bases and J by 8 bases, with 10 bases between them. This CDR3 is 11 amino acids long. Germline CDR1 and CDR2: MNHNS and SASEGT. CDR3 nucleotides: TGTGCCAGCAGCCAGGGGTCAGAAGCTTTCTTT. Translating gives CASSQGSEAFF.

The chain joins TRBV12-3 or TRBV12-4 to TRBJ2-2; the D call may be TRBD1 or TRBD2 (5 bases each). This CDR3 is 16 amino acids long. With 5 bases removed from V and 0 bases from J, the gap between germline ends came to 13 bases. CDR3 protein: CASSPPEGPNTGELFF. In DNA form, the CDR3 reads TGTGCCAGCAGTCCGCCCGAGGGGCCGAACACCGGGGAGCTGTTTTTT.

This clonotype was detected a few times. The chain joins TRBV7-9 to TRBJ2-3; TRBD1 might be the D (6 bases). The V end lost 5 bases, the J end lost 3 bases, and 18 bases lay between the germline ends. The germline gives CDR1 SEHNR, CDR2 FQNEAQ (reference sequence). The CDR3 runs 16 residues. As DNA, the CDR3 is TGTGCCAGCAGCCCGATGTGGGGGCCGAGGACAGATACGCAGTATTTT. It encodes CASSPMWGPRTDTQYF.

This chain connects TRBV12-3 or TRBV12-4 to TRBJ2-3; 10 nucleotides line up with TRBD2. V dropped 6 bases and J dropped 5; count of bases not matched to a gene: 8. The CDR3 loop spans 15 amino acids. CDR3 nucleotide sequence: TGTGCCAGCAGATTTTCCAGCGGGGGGGGAGATACGCAGTATTTT. Translating it yields CASRFSSGGGDTQYF.

This clonotype was seen a handful of times. The chain combines TRBV6-2 or TRBV6-3 with TRBJ2-1; the D is unclear. This CDR3 comprises 14 residues. V dropped 5 bases and J dropped 6 bases, with 14 bases sitting between them. Looked up from germline, CDR1 is MNHEY and CDR2 is SVGEGT. The CDR3 DNA is TGTGCCAGCAGTCCCCTCCTCTTGGGCAATGAGCAGTTCTTC. Its protein product is CASSPLLLGNEQFF.

The chain uses TRBV24-1 and TRBJ2-1; D is ambiguous. The ends were cut back, 9 bases at V and 9 bases at J, with 11 bases in the middle. The CDR3 has 11 residues. CDR1 KGHDR and CDR2 SFDVKD come from the germline V gene. In nucleotides, the CDR3 is TGTGCCACCGCGTCCTATGCTGAGCAGTTCTTC. Translated: CATASYAEQFF.